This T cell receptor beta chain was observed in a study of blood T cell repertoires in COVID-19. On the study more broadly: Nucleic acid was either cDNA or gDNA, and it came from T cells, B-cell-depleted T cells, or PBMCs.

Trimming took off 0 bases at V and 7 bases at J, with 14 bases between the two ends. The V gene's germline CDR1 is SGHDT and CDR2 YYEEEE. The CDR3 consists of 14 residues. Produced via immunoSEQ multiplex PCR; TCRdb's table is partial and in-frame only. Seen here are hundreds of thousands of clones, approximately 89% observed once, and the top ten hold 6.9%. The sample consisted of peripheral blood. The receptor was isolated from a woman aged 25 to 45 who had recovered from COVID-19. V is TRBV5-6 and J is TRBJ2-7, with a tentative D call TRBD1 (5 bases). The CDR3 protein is CASSLDPGIGEQYF. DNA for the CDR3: TGTGCCAGCAGCTTGGATCCAGGGATCGGGGAGCAGTACTTC.